These 3 T cell receptor beta chains share one sample of origin, sequenced in a study of response to subunit inactivated influenza vaccine. Using its own MiXCR run on the RT-PCR reads, TCRdb lists one record per CDR3 protein. The data hold about 310,000 distinct CDR3 sequences, with 20% to 25% observed a single time. The sample here was PBMCs from blood, taken less than 22 months after vaccination. These receptors all come from a man between 50 and 69 years old who received an inactivated influenza vaccine.

CDR3 nucleotides: TGTGCCAGCCGGTGGATGGACGCAGAGACCCAGTACTTC. Translation: CASRWMDAETQYF. The chain employs TRBV7-9 and TRBJ2-5; no clear D. CDR1 and CDR2 (germline): SEHNR, FQNEAQ (reference sequence). The CDR3 runs 13 residues. The V gene lost 8 bases and the J gene lost 4 bases, with 14 bases spanning the gap.

There are a few counts of this clonotype. V and J are TRBV7-2 and TRBJ1-1, with D possibly matching TRBD1 (6 bases). Between the trimmed V and J ends, which lost 1 base and 3 bases, there was a span of 12 bases. The CDR3 length is 15 residues. Germline CDR1 and CDR2: SGHTA and FQGNSA. The CDR3, as DNA: TGTGCCAGCAGCTTAGGGGGGGCCCCATACACTGAAGCTTTCTTT. It encodes CASSLGGAPYTEAFF.

This chain connects TRBV10-3 to TRBJ2-3; no definite D call. CDR3 length equals 14 residues. V was trimmed by 5 bases and J by 0 bases, leaving 9 bases between them. The V gene's germline CDR1 is ENHRY and CDR2 SYGVKD. The CDR3 here is CAISSDGSTDTQYF. Here the CDR3 DNA reads TGTGCCATCAGTTCCGACGGTAGCACAGATACGCAGTATTTT.